This T cell receptor beta chain was obtained from a study of identical twins. In TCRdb, the 5' RACE reads were re-called with MiXCR into one record per CDR3 protein. The sample records hundreds of thousands of distinct CDR3 sequences, over 20% being singletons. This clonotype has more than one count but fewer than ten. V was shortened by 0 bases and J by 7 bases, with 10 bases between the two germline ends. The length of the CDR3 is 14 residues. Germline V gives CDR1 SGHVS, CDR2 FNYEAQ. The sample was also linked to a second study, of T cells expressing NK-cell markers. From that study: The TCR beta repertoires originated in sorted CD3+CD56+NKG2C+, CD3+CD56+NKG2C- and CD3+CD56-NKG2C+ T cells.

The sequenced material came from PBMCs. The chain links TRBV7-6 to TRBJ2-1; TRBD2 might be the D (5 bases). This TCR came from a woman between 18 and 30 years old in good health. The CDR3, as DNA: TGTGCCAGCAGCTTAGCCTCACTAGGAAATGAGCAGTTCTTC. Residues: CASSLASLGNEQFF.